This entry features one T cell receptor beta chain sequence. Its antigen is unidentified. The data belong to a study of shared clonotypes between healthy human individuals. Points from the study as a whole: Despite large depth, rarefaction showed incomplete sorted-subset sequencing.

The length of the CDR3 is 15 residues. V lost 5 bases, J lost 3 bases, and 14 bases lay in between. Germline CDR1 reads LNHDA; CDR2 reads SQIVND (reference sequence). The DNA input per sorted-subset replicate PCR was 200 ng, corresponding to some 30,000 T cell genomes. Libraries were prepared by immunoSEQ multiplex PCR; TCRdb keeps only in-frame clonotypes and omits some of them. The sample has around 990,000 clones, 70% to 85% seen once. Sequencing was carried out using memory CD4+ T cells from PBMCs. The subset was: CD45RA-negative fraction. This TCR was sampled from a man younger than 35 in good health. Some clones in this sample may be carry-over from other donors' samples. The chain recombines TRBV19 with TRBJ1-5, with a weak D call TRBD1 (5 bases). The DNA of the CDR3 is TGTGCCAGTAGTTGGGACCTTACAAACAATCAGCCCCAGCATTTT. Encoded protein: CASSWDLTNNQPQHF.